The 30 T cell receptor beta chains given below trace back to one sample, sequenced in a study of blood T cell repertoires in COVID-19. TCRdb's copy holds only in-frame clones and misses some; the assay was immunoSEQ multiplex PCR. The sample has tens of thousands of clones, about four fifths seen once; the top ten hold roughly 15%. Source material: peripheral blood. These TCRs come from a man aged 50 to 59 with COVID-19, enrolled during active disease.

The gene calls are TRBV11-2 and TRBJ2-2; perhaps TRBD1 as D (6 bases). The length of the CDR3 is 18 residues. The V and J ends lost 1 base and 0 bases respectively, with 15 bases between them. Germline V CDR1 and CDR2: SGHAT, FQNNGV. The CDR3 protein is CASSLAVTGTANTGELFF. CDR3 sequence (DNA): TGTGCCAGCAGCTTAGCCGTTACAGGGACCGCGAACACCGGGGAGCTGTTTTTT.

The chain uses TRBV13 and TRBJ2-2; 11 bases agree with TRBD2. This CDR3 is built from 20 residues. V shed 2 bases and J 6 bases; nucleotides not matched to a gene: 17. Per the germline V gene, CDR1 is PRHDT and CDR2 is FYEKMQ (reference sequence). The CDR3 loop reads CASSLFLAGGRPSSAGELFF. CDR3 DNA: TGTGCCAGCAGCTTATTCCTAGCGGGGGGACGGCCCTCTTCCGCCGGGGAGCTGTTTTTT.

V usage is TRBV30 and J usage is TRBJ2-7, with D possibly being TRBD1 (5 bases). This CDR3 comprises 15 residues. Germline V gene sequence: CDR1 GTSNPN, CDR2 SVGIG (reference sequence). V was cut by 0 bases and J by 0 bases, with 12 bases left in between. The DNA for the CDR3 is TGTGCCTGGAGTGTAGGCGTGGGGCTCTCCTACGAGCAGTACTTC. It translates to CAWSVGVGLSYEQYF.

V usage is TRBV27 and J usage is TRBJ2-1; 9 bases match TRBD2. CDR1 is MNHEY and CDR2 is SMNVEV in the germline V gene (reference sequence). CDR3 length: 18 amino acids. The V gene end was trimmed by 7 bases and the J gene end by 6 bases; junction bases not matched to a gene: 19. The CDR3 loop reads CASTAYGGTSRAPNEQFF. The CDR3 DNA reads as TGTGCCAGCACCGCCTACGGAGGGACTAGCAGGGCACCCAATGAGCAGTTCTTC.

Regarding this clone: One end of the junction does not line up with germline, which may come from a read error. This rearrangement joins TRBV7-7 to TRBJ2-1; 7 positions match TRBD1. CDR3 length equals 14 residues. The germline gives CDR1 SSHAT, CDR2 FNYEAQ (reference sequence). The CDR3 sequence: CASSLHTGDNEQFF. The CDR3 nucleotides read TGTGCTAGCAGCTTGCACACAGGGGACAATGAGCAGTTCTTC.

The J gene is TRBJ2-7, the V gene TRBV29-1; 8 bases are shared with TRBD1. V lost 7 bases and J lost 3; bases outside the gene matches: 5. This CDR3 is built from 12 residues. The germline V gene has CDR1 SQVTM and CDR2 ANQGSEA. CDR3 DNA sequence: TGCAGCGCCGGACAGGGTGACTACGAGCAGTACTTC. Residues: CSAGQGDYEQYF.

The chain combines TRBV5-1 with TRBJ2-3, with 7 bases that match TRBD2. This CDR3 has 16 residues. Germline V lookup: CDR1 SGHRS, CDR2 YFSETQ. The V and J ends lost 3 bases and 6 bases, in that order; junction bases with no gene match: 13. CDR3 loop: CASSSLVGGVADTQYF. In nucleotides, the CDR3 is TGCGCCAGCAGCTCCCTGGTGGGGGGGGTCGCGGATACGCAGTATTTT.

V is TRBV7-2 and J is TRBJ2-7; TRBD1 agrees at 11 bases. Germline CDR1 reads SGHTA; CDR2 reads FQGNSA. The V and J ends lost 5 bases and 3 bases, in that order; junction bases with no gene match: 6. CDR3 length equals 15 residues. CDR3 protein: CASSAGQGGVYEQYF. CDR3 nucleotides: TGTGCCAGCAGCGCGGGACAGGGGGGAGTCTACGAGCAGTACTTC.

The chain employs TRBV12-5 and TRBJ2-7, with D tentatively TRBD1 (6 bases). This CDR3 spans 15 amino acids. Trimming took off 2 bases at V and 0 bases at J, with 11 bases between the two ends. Germline-derived CDR1 and CDR2 are LGHNT and FRNRAP. CDR3 sequence reads: CASGLPGVDSYEQYF. In DNA, the CDR3 is TGTGCTAGTGGTTTGCCAGGGGTCGACTCCTACGAGCAGTACTTC. Combining the CDR3 with reference TRBV12-5 and TRBJ2-7 gives the whole variable domain DARVTQTPRHKVTEMGQEVTMRCQPILGHNTVFWYRQTMMQGLELLAYFRNRAPLDDSGMPKDRFSAEMPDATLATLKIQPSEPRDSAVYFCASGLPGVDSYEQYFGPGTRLTVT.

The chain is built from TRBV6-4 and TRBJ2-7; 9 nucleotides agree with TRBD1. Germline-derived CDR1 and CDR2 are MRHNA and SNTAGT. V gave up 5 bases and J gave up 6 bases; unmatched junction bases: 11. The CDR3 contains 15 residues. CDR3 sequence reads: CASSPTGTGFGEQYF. CDR3 sequence (DNA): TGTGCCAGCAGTCCCACCGGGACAGGGTTTGGCGAGCAGTACTTC.

The V gene is TRBV13, the J gene TRBJ1-1; TRBD1 matches 8 bases. Germline CDR1 and CDR2: PRHDT and FYEKMQ (reference sequence). V shed 2 bases, J shed 1 base, and the junction held 0 bases outside the gene matches. This CDR3 region has 14 residues. For the CDR3, the DNA is TGTGCCAGCAGCTTACAGGGGGCGAACACTGAAGCTTTCTTT. Translated, it gives CASSLQGANTEAFF.

This clone was picked up one time. V gene TRBV6-1 combines with J gene TRBJ2-5; 10 nucleotides line up with TRBD1. V lost 1 base, J lost 6 bases, and 5 bases stayed unmatched. Germline loops: CDR1 MNHNS, CDR2 SASEGT. The CDR3 runs to 15 residues. The CDR3 here is CASSEGGQGTKTQYF. CDR3 DNA sequence: TGTGCCAGCAGTGAAGGGGGACAGGGGACGAAGACCCAGTACTTC.

This chain joins TRBV9 and TRBJ1-2; no definite D call. V was clipped by 4 bases and J by 7 bases, with 14 bases between them. The CDR3 has 13 residues. Germline V lookup: CDR1 SGDLS, CDR2 YYNGEE. The CDR3 reads CASSSEFRGGYTF. CDR3 nucleotides: TGTGCCAGCAGCTCGGAGTTCCGAGGTGGCTACACCTTC.

This chain connects TRBV4-3 to TRBJ2-3; TRBD2 agrees at 12 bases. Germline CDR1 reads LGHNA; CDR2 reads YSLEER. V was pared by 0 bases and J by 6 bases, with 7 bases of the junction left unmatched. The CDR3 covers 17 residues. CDR3 loop: CASSQEPSGGAADTQYF. The CDR3 DNA reads as TGCGCCAGCAGCCAAGAACCTAGCGGGGGGGCCGCGGATACGCAGTATTTT.

The chain couples TRBV5-3 to TRBJ2-1, with a weak D call TRBD2 (5 bases). TRBV5-3 is known as an ORF, though its function is uncertain. The CDR3 runs 14 residues. V dropped 10 bases and J dropped 1 base, with 15 bases sitting between them. CDR3 amino acids: CAAWSGESYNEQFF. The CDR3 DNA reads TGTGCCGCCTGGTCCGGGGAATCCTACAATGAGCAGTTCTTC.

This chain connects TRBV19 to TRBJ2-1; D is uncertain. V was pared by 1 base and J by 9 bases, with 10 bases between. Germline CDR1 and CDR2: LNHDA and SQIVND (reference sequence). This CDR3 comprises 13 residues. The CDR3 region has the DNA TGTGCCAGTAGTATAGCCTTTAATCGTGAGCAGTTCTTC. Translation: CASSIAFNREQFF. The variable domain in full, with the rest retrieved from reference TRBV19 and TRBJ2-1, is DGGITQSPKYLFRKEGQNVTLSCEQNLNHDAMYWYRQDPGQGLRLIYYSQIVNDFQKGDIAEGYSVSREKKESFPLTVTSAQKNPTAFYLCASSIAFNREQFFGPGTRLTVL.

V is TRBV3-1 (or the pseudogene TRBV3-2) and J is TRBJ1-3; D is ambiguous. The CDR3 has 15 amino acids. Trimming removed 0 bases at V and 2 bases at J, with 8 bases between. The germline gives CDR1 LGHDT, CDR2 YNNKEL (reference sequence). The CDR3 spells CASSQDTVAGNTIYF. The CDR3 DNA reads TGTGCCAGCAGCCAAGACACGGTAGCTGGAAACACCATATATTTT.

V and J are TRBV4-2 and TRBJ2-1; 9 positions match TRBD2. V lost 1 base, J lost 5 bases, and 6 bases stayed unmatched. Germline assignment: CDR1 LGHNA and CDR2 YNFKEQ. CDR3 length: 16 amino acids. DNA of the CDR3: TGTGCCAGCAGCCAAGGGGGTAGCGGGGGCCACAATGAGCAGTTCTTC. The encoded protein is CASSQGGSGGHNEQFF.

This chain joins TRBV30 and TRBJ2-5; TRBD1 agrees at 8 bases. Germline V lookup: CDR1 GTSNPN, CDR2 SVGIG (reference sequence). The CDR3 consists of 14 residues. V lost 2 bases and J lost 2; bases outside the gene matches: 4. The CDR3 DNA reads TGTGCCTGGAGTAAGACAGGGGAACAAGAGACCCAGTACTTC. It specifies CAWSKTGEQETQYF.

The V and J genes are TRBV16 and TRBJ1-1; D gene ambiguous. Looked up from germline, CDR1 is KGHSY and CDR2 is FQNENV. The CDR3 length is 14 residues. V lost 3 bases to trimming and J lost 0 bases, with 8 bases between them. The CDR3 DNA reads as TGTGCCAGCAGCCAGACACCGATGAACACTGAAGCTTTCTTT. This gives the protein CASSQTPMNTEAFF.

The chain uses TRBV4-1 and TRBJ1-5, with D unresolved. Trimming took off 0 bases at V and 3 bases at J, with 9 bases between the two ends. The germline gives CDR1 MGHRA, CDR2 YSYEKL. The CDR3 sequence is 15 residues long. The CDR3 DNA reads TGCGCCAGCAGCCAAGAGGCACAGTTCAATCAGCCCCAGCATTTT. Translating gives CASSQEAQFNQPQHF.

The chain combines TRBV7-2 with TRBJ2-3, with unresolved D. The germline gives CDR1 SGHTA, CDR2 FQGNSA. This CDR3 region has 16 residues. Between the trimmed V and J ends, which lost 5 bases and 0 bases, there was a span of 15 bases. The CDR3 DNA sequence: TGTGCCAGCAGCCCCCATAGCCACCCCAGCACAGATACGCAGTATTTT. Its protein is CASSPHSHPSTDTQYF.

V is TRBV27 and J is TRBJ1-2; 8 nucleotides line up with TRBD1. Germline lookup yields CDR1 MNHEY and CDR2 SMNVEV (reference sequence). The CDR3 totals 15 residues. V dropped 8 bases and J dropped 6; count of bases not matched to a gene: 14. CDR3 sequence: CASAVYTQGGDGYTF. For the CDR3, the DNA is TGTGCCAGCGCCGTTTATACACAGGGGGGGGATGGCTACACCTTC.

The chain has TRBV24-1 and TRBJ2-2; TRBD1 aligns across 9 bases. There are 13 residues in the CDR3. Germline V CDR1 and CDR2: KGHDR, SFDVKD. The V segment lost 12 bases and the J segment 4 bases; nucleotides outside the gene matches: 5. The CDR3 is CAASTGGTGELFF. The CDR3, as DNA: TGTGCCGCCTCGACAGGGGGCACCGGGGAGCTGTTTTTT.

For the CDR3, the DNA is TGTGCCAGCATACCGGGACTAGTCGCGGGCGAGCAGTTCTTC. Amino acids: CASIPGLVAGEQFF. The J gene is TRBJ2-1, the V gene TRBV5-6; 8 nucleotides align to TRBD2. Germline lookup yields CDR1 SGHDT and CDR2 YYEEEE. CDR3 length: 14 amino acids. With 6 bases clipped from V and 10 bases from J, the junction kept 12 bases outside the gene matches.

V gene TRBV19 combines with J gene TRBJ2-3; D not resolved. With 4 bases removed from V and 5 bases from J, the gap between germline ends came to 16 bases. CDR3 size: 15 residues. CDR1 is LNHDA and CDR2 is SQIVND in the germline V gene (reference sequence). The chain's CDR3 is CASSSVEAIKDTQYF. The DNA of the CDR3 is TGTGCCAGTAGTAGCGTTGAAGCGATAAAAGATACGCAGTATTTT.

This chain connects TRBV27 to TRBJ2-3, with no clear D. The CDR3 loop spans 15 amino acids. The V gene lost 3 bases and the J gene lost 2 bases, with 12 bases spanning the gap. Germline V gene data show CDR1 as MNHEY and CDR2 as SMNVEV (reference sequence). Here the CDR3 reads CASSFLAGNTDTQYF. DNA of the CDR3: TGTGCCAGCAGTTTCCTGGCAGGAAACACAGATACGCAGTATTTT.

This chain links TRBV15 with TRBJ1-5; no clear D gene. This CDR3 region has 15 residues. Germline lookup yields CDR1 LNHNV and CDR2 YYDKDF (reference sequence). Trimming took 1 base from V and 7 from J, leaving 14 bases between them. The CDR3 DNA is TGTGCCACCAGCAGAGGCGAGAGGGCGAGCCAGCCCCAGCATTTT. This sequence encodes CATSRGERASQPQHF.

The chain recombines TRBV7-3 with TRBJ1-2; tentative D call: TRBD1 (5 bases). Trimming shortened V by 6 bases and J by 8 bases, and 19 bases separated the two germline ends. Germline V gives CDR1 SGHTA, CDR2 FQGTGA. This CDR3 region has 14 residues. CDR3 bases: TGTGCCAGCAGTCTCACTCCCCCAGGGAGGGGCTACACCTTC. Protein product: CASSLTPPGRGYTF.

J is TRBJ1-6 and V is TRBV24-1; no clear D. The V end was cut by 4 bases, the J end by 0 bases, with 6 bases between. The germline gives CDR1 KGHDR, CDR2 SFDVKD. The CDR3 is 15 residues long. The CDR3 sequence: CATSDPSSYNSPLHF. The CDR3 nucleotides read TGTGCCACCAGTGACCCCAGCTCCTATAATTCACCCCTCCACTTT.